The 15 T cell receptor beta chains given below trace back to one sample, sequenced in a study of blood T cell repertoires in COVID-19. Measured with immunoSEQ multiplex PCR; TCRdb has only the in-frame clones, and not every one. Of about 33,000 clones listed, about 88% are singletons. The sample comprised peripheral blood. The receptors stem from a woman of 80 years or more with active or convalescent COVID-19.

This clone has more than one count but fewer than ten. This chain uses TRBV2 with TRBJ1-1, with TRBD1 matching 9 bases. Trimming cost V 6 bases and J 4 bases; bases outside gene matches: 6. The CDR3 is made up of 14 amino acids. The germline V gene encodes CDR1 SNHLY and CDR2 FYNNEI. CDR3 sequence: CASRPQGASTEAFF. The CDR3 DNA sequence: TGTGCCAGCAGACCACAGGGGGCTAGCACTGAAGCTTTCTTT.

This chain uses TRBV5-1 with TRBJ2-1; no clear D. The CDR3 contains 11 residues. Trimming removed 7 bases at V and 5 bases at J, with 7 bases between. Per germline, CDR1 SGHRS and CDR2 YFSETQ. The CDR3 DNA reads as TGCGCCAGCCAGGTGGACAATGAGCAGTTCTTC. Translating it yields CASQVDNEQFF.

In DNA, the CDR3 is TGTGCCAGCTCACTCGGGGTTACCGGGGAGCTGTTTTTT. Translation gives CASSLGVTGELFF. This chain joins TRBV18 and TRBJ2-2, with D maybe TRBD2 (5 bases). Germline V CDR1 and CDR2: KGHSH, LQKENI. The CDR3 is 13 residues long. V was cut by 4 bases and J by 5 bases, with 8 bases left in between. The full variable domain, in which reference TRBV18 and TRBJ2-2 provide the parts outside the CDR3, is NAGVMQNPRHLVRRRGQEARLRCSPMKGHSHVYWYRQLPEEGLKFMVYLQKENIIDESGMPKERFSAEFPKEGPSILRIQQVVRGDSAAYFCASSLGVTGELFFGEGSRLTVL.

CDR3 sequence reads: CASSQRGSGGYEKLFF. CDR3 bases: TGTGCCAGCAGCCAAAGGGGGTCGGGGGGCTATGAAAAACTGTTTTTT. The V and J genes are TRBV3-1 (or the pseudogene TRBV3-2) and TRBJ1-4; perhaps TRBD1 as D (6 bases). V was clipped by 2 bases and J by 6 bases, with 16 bases between them. Germline V gives CDR1 LGHDT, CDR2 YNNKEL (reference sequence). The CDR3 spans 16 residues.

The CDR3 DNA reads TGCGCCAGCAGCCCGGACAGAAACCCCGGGGAGCTGTTTTTT. It translates to CASSPDRNPGELFF. The V gene is TRBV5-1, the J gene TRBJ2-2; a weak D match, TRBD1 (6 bases). The CDR3 runs 14 residues. Germline-derived CDR1 and CDR2 are SGHRS and YFSETQ. V lost 4 bases, J lost 6 bases, and 13 bases lay in between.

This chain uses TRBV18 with TRBJ1-2; 7 nucleotides match TRBD1. J was trimmed by 1 base and V by 4 bases; bases with no gene match: 3. The CDR3 loop spans 14 amino acids. CDR1 is KGHSH and CDR2 is LQKENI in the germline V gene. Here the CDR3 DNA reads TGTGCCAGCTCACAGGGACAGTATAACTATGGCTACACCTTC. It translates to CASSQGQYNYGYTF.

A few counts support this clone. V is TRBV5-4 and J is TRBJ2-4; 9 bases are shared with TRBD1. Germline V gene lookup returns CDR1 SGHNT and CDR2 YYREEE (reference sequence). J gave up 5 bases and V 2 bases, and 5 bases lay outside the gene matches. The CDR3 has 15 amino acids. DNA for the CDR3: TGTGCCAGCAGCTTAACCACAGGGGGCGAAAACATTCAGTACTTC. Amino acid sequence: CASSLTTGGENIQYF.

The chain carries TRBV6-4 and TRBJ1-2, with no clear D. The CDR3 is made up of 15 amino acids. V dropped 6 bases and J dropped 4 bases, with 18 bases sitting between them. Per the germline V gene, CDR1 is MRHNA and CDR2 is SNTAGT. The CDR3 sequence: CASRVSPAGGYGYTF. The DNA for the CDR3 is TGTGCCAGCAGAGTTTCCCCTGCAGGAGGCTATGGCTACACCTTC.

The J gene is TRBJ2-2, the V gene TRBV7-3; TRBD2 aligns across 12 bases. The germline gives CDR1 SGHTA, CDR2 FQGTGA. The V gene end was trimmed by 5 bases and the J gene end by 4 bases; junction bases not matched to a gene: 5. CDR3 length: 16 residues. This CDR3 is CASSPSGGAGTGELFF. The CDR3 region has the DNA TGTGCCAGCAGCCCTAGCGGGGGGGCTGGCACCGGGGAGCTGTTTTTT.

The J gene is TRBJ1-5, the V gene TRBV10-2, with D possibly TRBD1 on 6 matching bases. The CDR3 runs 14 residues. Deletions cut 4 bases from V and 7 bases from J, with 14 bases between. Germline CDR1 and CDR2: WSHSY and SAAADI. The chain's CDR3 is CASSVAGAEQPQHF. CDR3 coding DNA: TGCGCCAGCAGTGTAGCAGGGGCAGAGCAGCCCCAGCATTTT.

Only a few counts were recorded for this clone. The chain has TRBV19 and TRBJ2-7; 7 bases match TRBD1. This CDR3 region has 13 residues. Losses at the gene ends were 8 bases for V and 2 bases for J; bases not matched to a gene: 6. From germline, CDR1 is LNHDA and CDR2 SQIVND (reference sequence). CDR3 sequence reads: CASSRTGTYEQYF. Here the CDR3 DNA reads TGTGCCAGTTCCCGGACAGGTACCTACGAGCAGTACTTC.

CDR3 sequence: CASSPAAGSTDTQYF. CDR3 nucleotides: TGTGCCAGCAGCCCAGCAGCGGGGAGCACAGATACGCAGTATTTT. The V gene is TRBV5-4, the J gene TRBJ2-3; 7 bases align to TRBD2. This CDR3 comprises 15 residues. Germline assignment: CDR1 SGHNT and CDR2 YYREEE (reference sequence). Trimming took 4 bases from V and 0 from J; bases not matched to a gene: 5.

J is TRBJ1-6 and V is TRBV7-7; D might be TRBD1 (6 bases). V was shortened by 3 bases and J by 0 bases, with 21 bases between the two germline ends. The CDR3 runs 20 residues. CDR1 SSHAT and CDR2 FNYEAQ come from the germline V gene (reference sequence). As DNA, the CDR3 is TGTGCCAGCAGCTTTAGCGCAGGGGATTTTGAGAGCTCCTATAATTCACCCCTCCACTTT. This translates into CASSFSAGDFESSYNSPLHF.

The rearrangement joins TRBV5-1 to TRBJ2-3; D gene ambiguous. Germline V gene sequence: CDR1 SGHRS, CDR2 YFSETQ. V was clipped by 4 bases and J by 6 bases, with 9 bases between them. The CDR3 has 12 residues. CDR3 in DNA: TGCGCCAGCAGCCTACCCTCGGATACGCAGTATTTT. The encoded protein is CASSLPSDTQYF.

The chain carries TRBV5-5 and TRBJ2-5; 7 positions match TRBD2. Germline CDR1 and CDR2: SGHKS and YYEKEE (reference sequence). With 2 bases clipped from V and 1 base from J, the junction kept 8 bases outside the gene matches. This CDR3 spans 16 amino acids. The chain's CDR3 is CASSLGGGASQETQYF. CDR3 nucleotide sequence: TGTGCCAGCAGCTTAGGCGGGGGTGCGAGCCAAGAGACCCAGTACTTC.